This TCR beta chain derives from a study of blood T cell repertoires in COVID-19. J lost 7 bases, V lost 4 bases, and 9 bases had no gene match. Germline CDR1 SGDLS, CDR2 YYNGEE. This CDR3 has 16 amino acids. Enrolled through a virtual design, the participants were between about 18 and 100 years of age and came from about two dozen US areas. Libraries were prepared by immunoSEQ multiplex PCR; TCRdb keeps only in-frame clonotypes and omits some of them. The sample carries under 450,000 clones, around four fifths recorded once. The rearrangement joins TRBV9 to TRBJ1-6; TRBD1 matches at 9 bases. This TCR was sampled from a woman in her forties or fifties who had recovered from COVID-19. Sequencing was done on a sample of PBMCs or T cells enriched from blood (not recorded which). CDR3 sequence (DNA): TGTGCCAGCAGCCTCGAACCAGGGACAGGGAATTCACCCCTCCACTTT. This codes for CASSLEPGTGNSPLHF.